These 10 T cell receptor beta chains came from one sample sequenced in a study of blood T cell repertoires in COVID-19. TCRdb's table, derived via immunoSEQ multiplex PCR, lists solely in-frame clones and lacks some. The sample consists of 200,000 to 250,000 clones, around 80% of them appearing once. The specimen sequenced was peripheral blood. These receptors all come from a middle-aged woman who had recovered from COVID-19.

This clone was detected only once. The chain links TRBV30 to TRBJ2-3, with D possibly TRBD1 on 5 matching bases. The CDR3 is made up of 16 amino acids. Germline CDR1 is GTSNPN and CDR2 is SVGIG (reference sequence). Trimming pared 2 bases from V and 2 bases from J, leaving 17 bases between. CDR3 in DNA: TGTGCCTGGAGTACGTTCCGACAGACACACACAGATACGCAGTATTTT. Its translation: CAWSTFRQTHTDTQYF. The whole variable domain, remainder taken from reference TRBV30 and TRBJ2-3, is SQTIHQWPATLVQPVGSPLSLECTVEGTSNPNLYWYRQAAGRGLQLLFYSVGIGQISSEVPQNLSASRPQDRQFILSSKKLLLSDSGFYLCAWSTFRQTHTDTQYFGPGTRLTVL.

The J gene is TRBJ1-3, the V gene TRBV5-1; tentative D call: TRBD1 (5 bases). This CDR3 is 16 amino acids long. V dropped 0 bases and J dropped 4 bases, with 14 bases sitting between them. Germline V CDR1 and CDR2: SGHRS, YFSETQ. The DNA for the CDR3 is TGCGCCAGCAGCTTGGCCGGCGCAGGGTTGGGAAACACCATATATTTT. Its translation: CASSLAGAGLGNTIYF.

This rearrangement joins TRBV2 to TRBJ2-1; a weak D match, TRBD2 (6 bases). With 3 bases removed from V and 7 bases from J, the gap between germline ends came to 16 bases. CDR1 and CDR2 (germline): SNHLY, FYNNEI. This CDR3 has 15 amino acids. The CDR3 nucleotides are TGTGCCAGCAGTGAGGGGGTGGCACGGGAGAATGAGCAGTTCTTC. It yields the protein CASSEGVARENEQFF.

This clone was detected only once. The V call is TRBV7-8, the J call TRBJ2-7, with 8 bases lining up with TRBD1. This CDR3 is built from 14 residues. Germline V gene sequence: CDR1 SGHVS, CDR2 FQNEAQ. V lost 1 base to trimming and J lost 6 bases; unmatched junction nucleotides: 5. CDR3 sequence (DNA): TGTGCCAGCAGCTTAGGGACAGGGTCAAGCGAGCAGTACTTC. Its translation: CASSLGTGSSEQYF.

This chain connects TRBV18 to TRBJ2-7; tentatively, D is TRBD1 (6 bases). Germline CDR1 is KGHSH and CDR2 is LQKENI. V dropped 0 bases and J dropped 2 bases, with 17 bases sitting between them. The CDR3 is made up of 17 amino acids. The CDR3 loop reads CASSPPVAQGHTYEQYF. CDR3 coding DNA: TGTGCCAGCTCACCACCGGTAGCACAGGGCCATACCTACGAGCAGTACTTC. The entire variable domain, with the rest obtained from reference TRBV18 and TRBJ2-7, is as follows: NAGVMQNPRHLVRRRGQEARLRCSPMKGHSHVYWYRQLPEEGLKFMVYLQKENIIDESGMPKERFSAEFPKEGPSILRIQQVVRGDSAAYFCASSPPVAQGHTYEQYFGPGTRLTVT.

V and J are TRBV19 and TRBJ1-4; D is undetermined. Germline V gives CDR1 LNHDA, CDR2 SQIVND (reference sequence). With 6 bases removed from V and 1 base from J, the gap between germline ends came to 9 bases. This CDR3 is 14 amino acids long. The CDR3 reads CASRLRGTNEKLFF. The CDR3 DNA follows: TGTGCCAGTAGGCTCCGGGGAACTAATGAAAAACTGTTTTTT.

The chain employs TRBV12-3 or TRBV12-4 and TRBJ1-1; D might be TRBD1 (5 bases). V dropped 5 bases and J dropped 0 bases, with 7 bases sitting between them. CDR3 length: 13 residues. The chain's CDR3 is CASSPTVNTEAFF. The CDR3 DNA is TGTGCCAGCAGTCCGACAGTGAACACTGAAGCTTTCTTT.

This chain connects TRBV6-5 to TRBJ1-1; 7 bases match TRBD1. CDR1 is MNHEY, CDR2 SVGAGI, per germline. There are 14 residues in the CDR3. The ends lost 8 bases at V and 6 bases at J; junction bases unmatched: 12. CDR3 sequence (DNA): TGTGCCAGCCACTCGACCGGGACAGAGTCTGAAGCTTTCTTT. It specifies CASHSTGTESEAFF.

V gene TRBV3-1 (or the pseudogene TRBV3-2) combines with J gene TRBJ1-1; tentatively, D is TRBD1 (5 bases). The CDR3 length is 13 residues. CDR1 LGHDT and CDR2 YNNKEL come from the germline V gene (reference sequence). The V gene lost 4 bases and the J gene lost 3 bases, with 9 bases spanning the gap. The CDR3 here is CASSPGGYTEAFF. For the CDR3, the DNA is TGTGCCAGCAGCCCGGGGGGGTACACTGAAGCTTTCTTT.

This clone showed up just once. V and J are TRBV5-1 and TRBJ1-5, with D possibly being TRBD1 (5 bases). From germline, CDR1 is SGHRS and CDR2 YFSETQ. This CDR3 is built from 15 residues. V lost 0 bases and J 7 bases, leaving 14 bases between the germline ends. CDR3 coding DNA: TGCGCCAGCAGCTTGGAGGCAGGGATCGGGCAGCCCCAGCATTTT. It translates to CASSLEAGIGQPQHF.